This record looks at one TCR beta chain sequence and its context. In the source study's methods: Estimated nucleated cell counts came from reference gene primer amplification. Clones were sequenced by immunoSEQ multiplex PCR, and TCRdb holds only the in-frame ones, with some missing. That table is the source of V, J and clone size, and D and trimming were worked out from the DNA. The data contain 150,000 to 200,000 clones, less than 85% of them seen just once; the ten biggest clones take up more than 4.5%. There are 14 residues in the CDR3. CDR1 is LGHNA, CDR2 YNFKEQ, per germline. With 0 bases removed from V and 3 bases from J, the gap between germline ends came to 9 bases. Across about two dozen US areas, participants ranged in age from about 18 to 90 years. The sample is drawn from a study of blood T cell repertoires in COVID-19.

The material sequenced was PBMCs or T cells enriched from blood (not recorded which). The chain couples TRBV4-2 to TRBJ2-7, with D tentatively TRBD2 (5 bases). The TCR comes from a woman aged 55-69 years with acute COVID-19. This CDR3 is CASSQESGYYEQYF. The CDR3 DNA sequence: TGTGCCAGCAGCCAAGAAAGCGGATACTACGAGCAGTACTTC.